These T cell receptor beta chains were read from a single sample in a study of cytomegalovirus exposure and HLA in healthy donors. Clones were sequenced by immunoSEQ multiplex PCR, and TCRdb holds only the in-frame ones, with some missing. This sample has 75,000 to 95,000 clones; 84% occur once, and the top ten carry roughly 2.2%. Sequencing was carried out using PBMCs. The receptors derive from a man younger than 35 in good health and CMV-seronegative. The CDR3 runs from the conserved cysteine through the conserved F or W. A D gene is named only where the DNA matches it firmly. Some rows mark clone size as missing; the rest say once, few, many or name a class of expanded clone.

clone size: few
V gene: TRBV6-1
J gene: TRBJ1-1
D gene: NA
CDR3 protein: CASSLEQSLTEAFF
CDR3 DNA: TGTGCCAGCAGCCTGGAGCAAAGTCTGACTGAAGCTTTCTTT

clone size: NA
V gene: TRBV20-1
J gene: TRBJ2-3
D gene: NA
CDR3 protein: CSAGRADTQYF
CDR3 DNA: TGCAGTGCTGGCAGGGCAGATACGCAGTATTTT

clone size: NA
V gene: TRBV7-8
J gene: TRBJ2-7
D gene: NA
CDR3 protein: CASSLGAGNIYEQYF
CDR3 DNA: TGTGCCAGCAGCTTAGGAGCAGGTAACATCTACGAGCAGTACTTC

clone size: NA
V gene: TRBV11-2
J gene: TRBJ2-3
D gene: TRBD1
CDR3 protein: CASSFGTGGIDTQYF
CDR3 DNA: TGTGCCAGCAGCTTCGGGACAGGGGGGATAGATACGCAGTATTTT

clone size: NA
V gene: TRBV5-1
J gene: TRBJ2-6
D gene: NA
CDR3 protein: CASSRGGANVLTF
CDR3 DNA: TGCGCCAGCAGCCGGGGTGGGGCCAACGTCCTGACTTTC

clone size: NA
V gene: TRBV4-1
J gene: TRBJ2-7
D gene: NA
CDR3 protein: CASSLSGPDSSYEQYF
CDR3 DNA: TGCGCCAGCAGCCTATCAGGCCCGGACAGCTCCTACGAGCAGTACTTC

clone size: NA
V gene: TRBV6-5
J gene: TRBJ2-3
D gene: NA
CDR3 protein: CASTKRQGTDTQYF
CDR3 DNA: TGTGCCAGCACTAAACGACAGGGCACAGATACGCAGTATTTT

clone size: NA
V gene: TRBV9
J gene: TRBJ2-7
D gene: TRBD1
CDR3 protein: CASSEAGTGTYEQYF
CDR3 DNA: TGTGCCAGCAGCGAAGCCGGGACAGGTACCTACGAGCAGTACTTC

clone size: NA
V gene: TRBV2
J gene: TRBJ2-5
D gene: NA
CDR3 protein: CASSRDTRQETQYF
CDR3 DNA: TGTGCCAGCAGCCGGGACACCAGACAAGAGACCCAGTACTTC

clone size: NA
V gene: TRBV27
J gene: TRBJ1-1
D gene: NA
CDR3 protein: CASSLKGGHTEAFF
CDR3 DNA: TGTGCCAGCTCCCTTAAGGGAGGTCACACTGAAGCTTTCTTT

clone size: NA
V gene: TRBV10-2
J gene: TRBJ2-1
D gene: TRBD2
CDR3 protein: CASSELAPSYNEQFF
CDR3 DNA: TGCGCCAGCAGTGAACTAGCGCCGTCCTACAATGAGCAGTTCTTC

clone size: NA
V gene: TRBV2
J gene: TRBJ2-2
D gene: NA
CDR3 protein: CASGRQVLNTGELFF
CDR3 DNA: TGTGCCAGCGGACGACAGGTGCTGAACACCGGGGAGCTGTTTTTT